This entry features one T cell receptor beta chain sequence. Its antigen is still unknown. Profiling relied on immunoSEQ multiplex PCR, and the TCRdb table lists in-frame clones only, not all of them. The sample gives approximately 120,000 clones, approximately 93% of which show up once; about 3% is in the top ten. Germline-derived CDR1 and CDR2 are SQVTM and ANQGSEA. The V end was cut by 1 base, the J end by 0 bases, with 6 bases between. CDR3 length: 13 residues. This sample stems from a study of T cell responses to AZD1222 COVID-19 vaccine. Looking at the study overall: Timing groups of about 4 and about 12 weeks for second doses were pooled.

Findings of the study overall: Repertoires were obtained only post-peak T cell response. Baseline seropositives among AZD1222 recipients totaled only five or six.

This TCR was sampled from an adult in good health. V and J are TRBV29-1 and TRBJ1-1; D might be TRBD1 (5 bases). The source was peripheral blood, collected on day 0 of AZD1222 vaccination. Here the CDR3 DNA reads TGCAGCGTTGAAGGACAGATGAACACTGAAGCTTTCTTT. Translation: CSVEGQMNTEAFF.